The T cell receptor beta chain under discussion was sequenced for a study of T cell repertoires in cytomegalovirus infection. About the research overall: Public TCR beta signatures indicated both CMV infection and matching HLA type. Study findings and constraints: HLA-C-restricted CMV-specific TCR beta clonotypes were dominant in the ex vivo response. Frequencies of public TCR beta families were cumulated, and this identified carriers of CMV plus the relevant HLA.

This clonotype was found many times. Its antigen is not known. The CDR3 totals 15 residues. Germline V gene data show CDR1 as SGHDT and CDR2 as YYEEEE. Between the trimmed V and J ends, which lost 2 bases and 0 bases, there was a span of 12 bases. In TCRdb, the reads were re-called with MiXCR into one record per CDR3 protein. Here the sample spans approximately 490,000 distinct CDR3 sequences, about 11% being singletons. The sequence derives from a human donor in good health (CMV status not recorded). Some clones in this sample may be carry-over from other donors' samples. This chain uses TRBV5-6 with TRBJ2-7; D is uncertain. Specimen: PBMCs. CDR3 loop: CASSFPLDPSYEQYF. For the CDR3, the DNA is TGTGCCAGCAGCTTCCCCCTAGATCCCTCCTACGAGCAGTACTTC.